The 22 T cell receptor beta chains listed next were all sequenced from one sample in a study of blood T cell repertoires in COVID-19 (dated by TCRdb to 2018 to 2020). The library was prepared using the immunoSEQ multiplex PCR assay. TCRdb stores this immuneACCESS table with in-frame sequences only. Part of the clones is absent; in the studies checked, under half of the shortfall reflects unresolved V genes, and no reason is known for the rest. This sample gives fewer than 120,000 clones in total; about 79% of them show up just once. 16% of the sample lies in the top ten. The source material was peripheral blood. The receptors come from a woman at least 80 years old with active or convalescent COVID-19.

The V call is TRBV4-1, the J call TRBJ2-1; 12 nucleotides agree with TRBD2. CDR1 is MGHRA and CDR2 is YSYEKL in the germline V gene. CDR3 size: 19 residues. J gave up 5 bases and V 0 bases, and 11 bases lay outside the gene matches. In nucleotides, the CDR3 is TGCGCCAGCAGCCAAGATCGACGACTAGCGGGAGTGCCCCACAATGAGCAGTTCTTC. Protein sequence: CASSQDRRLAGVPHNEQFF.

This clone was seen only once. The chain is built from TRBV7-2 and TRBJ2-1, with 10 nucleotides matching TRBD2. Germline values: CDR1 SGHTA, CDR2 FQGNSA. CDR3 size: 15 residues. Unmatched junction bases numbered 6, after V lost 2 bases and J lost 8 bases. CDR3 protein: CASSLWLAGADEQFF. The CDR3 nucleotides are TGTGCCAGCAGCTTATGGCTAGCGGGAGCTGATGAGCAGTTCTTC.

This clone was seen repeatedly, ten times or more. The chain carries TRBV11-3 and TRBJ2-2, with a tentative D call TRBD2 (5 bases). Trimming took off 3 bases at V and 6 bases at J, with 8 bases between the two ends. Germline CDR1 is SGHNT and CDR2 is YENEEA. The CDR3 runs 13 residues. DNA for the CDR3: TGTGCCAGCAGCTTCGGGATGGCCGGGGAGCTGTTTTTT. Its translation is CASSFGMAGELFF.

This clone was seen a single time. The chain has TRBV5-1 and TRBJ2-3, with TRBD2 matching over 14 bases. The ends lost 7 bases at V and 4 bases at J; junction bases unmatched: 5. Germline CDR1 reads SGHRS; CDR2 reads YFSETQ. The CDR3 is 15 residues long. CDR3 DNA: TGCGCCAGCGGCGCGGGACTAGCGGGAGCAGATACGCAGTATTTT. Translated: CASGAGLAGADTQYF.

The J gene is TRBJ2-7, the V gene TRBV5-1, with TRBD2 matching over 13 bases. With 4 bases clipped from V and 5 bases from J, the junction kept 9 bases outside the gene matches. The CDR3 covers 16 residues. Germline lookup yields CDR1 SGHRS and CDR2 YFSETQ. The DNA of the CDR3 is TGCGCCAGCAGCCCGGGGACTAGCGGGATAATCCACGAGCAGTACTTC. This gives the protein CASSPGTSGIIHEQYF.

The rearrangement joins TRBV7-9 to TRBJ2-7; D unclear. This CDR3 is 15 amino acids long. V dropped 1 base and J dropped 0 bases, with 10 bases sitting between them. In germline, CDR1 is SEHNR, CDR2 FQNEAQ (reference sequence). The CDR3 sequence: CASSLVWSRSYEQYF. The CDR3 DNA follows: TGTGCCAGCAGCTTAGTCTGGAGCCGCTCCTACGAGCAGTACTTC.

The chain couples TRBV15 to TRBJ2-2; 11 nucleotides align to TRBD2. The V segment lost 3 bases and the J segment 0 bases; nucleotides outside the gene matches: 6. CDR3 length: 18 residues. The germline V gene encodes CDR1 LNHNV and CDR2 YYDKDF (reference sequence). As DNA, the CDR3 is TGTGCCACCAGCAGGGTTAGCGGGAGGGCCGCGAACACCGGGGAGCTGTTTTTT. It yields the protein CATSRVSGRAANTGELFF.

The chain has TRBV7-9 and TRBJ1-2; D may be TRBD1 (5 bases). Germline V gene lookup returns CDR1 SEHNR and CDR2 FQNEAQ (reference sequence). V gave up 5 bases and J gave up 0 bases, with 19 bases separating them. The CDR3 is 17 amino acids. The chain's CDR3 is CASSRMEGWSSNYGYTF. The DNA for the CDR3 is TGTGCCAGCAGCCGAATGGAGGGGTGGTCCTCTAACTATGGCTACACCTTC.

This clone was observed a single time. J is TRBJ2-3 and V is TRBV5-1; TRBD2 is a possible D gene (6 bases). Per germline, CDR1 SGHRS and CDR2 YFSETQ. V lost 0 bases and J 6 bases, leaving 11 bases between the germline ends. This CDR3 region has 14 residues. The CDR3 here is CASSLVGGRDTQYF. DNA for the CDR3: TGCGCCAGCAGCTTGGTGGGGGGAAGGGATACGCAGTATTTT.

This clone was recorded only once. This chain links TRBV5-4 with TRBJ1-1; D perhaps matches TRBD1 (5 bases). Between the trimmed V and J ends, which lost 2 bases and 0 bases, there was a span of 14 bases. Germline CDR1 and CDR2: SGHNT and YYREEE (reference sequence). The CDR3 contains 16 residues. The CDR3 protein is CASSLGAVTMNTEAFF. The CDR3 DNA is TGTGCCAGCAGCTTAGGGGCAGTTACCATGAACACTGAAGCTTTCTTT.

The gene calls are TRBV4-3 and TRBJ1-5; no clear D gene. Between the trimmed V and J ends, which lost 1 base and 5 bases, there was a span of 6 bases. In germline, CDR1 is LGHNA, CDR2 YSLEER. This CDR3 spans 13 amino acids. The CDR3, as DNA: TGCGCCAGCAGCCAAGCAATTTATCAGCCCCAGCATTTT. Protein: CASSQAIYQPQHF.

This clone was recorded only once. Sequence at one end of the junction differs from germline and may be a read error. CDR3 loop: CASSLRQGSLQIF. CDR3 nucleotides: TGTGCCAGCAGCTTAAGACAGGGCTCCTTACAGATCTTC. The rearrangement uses TRBV7-3 and TRBJ2-1; 7 bases fit TRBD1. The CDR3 length is 13 residues. Germline CDR1 reads SGHTA; CDR2 reads FQGTGA.

The chain carries TRBV5-1 and TRBJ1-6, with TRBD1 identical over 7 bases. The CDR3 extends over 15 amino acids. Germline V lookup: CDR1 SGHRS, CDR2 YFSETQ. Losses at the gene ends were 0 bases for V and 10 bases for J; bases not matched to a gene: 7. The DNA of the CDR3 is TGCGCCAGCAGCTTGGACAGGGGCGATGAATCACCCCTCCACTTT. This sequence encodes CASSLDRGDESPLHF.

This sequence joins TRBV28 and TRBJ2-7; the match to TRBD2 covers 7 bases. Germline values: CDR1 MDHEN, CDR2 SYDVKM. V was pared by 1 base and J by 4 bases, with 7 bases of the junction left unmatched. The CDR3 has 15 residues. The CDR3 sequence: CASSLSGGGSYEQYF. The CDR3 coding sequence is TGTGCCAGCAGTTTATCGGGGGGTGGTTCTTACGAGCAGTACTTC.

The V and J genes are TRBV7-4 and TRBJ1-5; D is ambiguous. This CDR3 contains 11 residues. Germline CDR1 and CDR2: SGHVT and SQSDAQ. Trimming removed 6 bases from V and 4 bases from J, with 4 bases in between. The CDR3 bases are TGTGCCAGCAGTCATAATCAGCCCCAGCATTTT. Protein: CASSHNQPQHF.

This chain joins TRBV5-4 and TRBJ2-5, with 12 bases matching TRBD2. This CDR3 has 18 residues. V gave up 0 bases and J gave up 2 bases; unmatched junction bases: 8. CDR1 and CDR2 from the germline V gene are SGHNT and YYREEE (reference sequence). CDR3 loop: CASSLGGLAGGLQETQYF. The CDR3, as DNA: TGTGCCAGCAGCTTGGGGGGGCTAGCGGGAGGGCTGCAAGAGACCCAGTACTTC.

This clone was observed a few times. The genes are TRBV28 and TRBJ2-3, with TRBD2 matching 8 bases. Per the germline V gene, CDR1 is MDHEN and CDR2 is SYDVKM. V dropped 3 bases and J dropped 0; count of bases not matched to a gene: 2. The CDR3 runs 15 residues. DNA for the CDR3: TGTGCCAGCAGTTTTGCTAGCGGGAGCACAGATACGCAGTATTTT. This codes for CASSFASGSTDTQYF.

As DNA, the CDR3 is TGTGCCAGCAGGTCTCCACCCGGGACTAGCGAGAGTCAAGGCACAGATACGCAGTATTTT. This codes for CASRSPPGTSESQGTDTQYF. This chain joins TRBV28 and TRBJ2-3; 10 bases match TRBD2. V lost 6 bases, J lost 1 base, and 19 bases stayed unmatched. The CDR3 runs 20 residues. Germline V CDR1 and CDR2: MDHEN, SYDVKM. Filled out from reference TRBV28 and TRBJ2-3, the complete variable domain reads DVKVTQSSRYLVKRTGEKVFLECVQDMDHENMFWYRQDPGLGLRLIYFSYDVKMKEKGDIPEGYSVSREKKERFSLILESASTNQTSMYLCASRSPPGTSESQGTDTQYFGPGTRLTVL.

The chain employs TRBV10-3 and TRBJ2-7, with 10 bases identical to TRBD2. Germline loops: CDR1 ENHRY, CDR2 SYGVKD. There are 14 residues in the CDR3. The trim removed 6 bases at V and 5 bases at J, leaving 7 bases unmatched. This CDR3 reads CAISLAGVTHEQYF. The CDR3 DNA reads TGTGCCATCAGCCTAGCGGGAGTAACCCACGAGCAGTACTTC.

The chain is built from TRBV2 and TRBJ2-3; D gene ambiguous. The length of the CDR3 is 13 residues. CDR1 is SNHLY and CDR2 is FYNNEI in the germline V gene. Trimming stripped 6 bases from V and 4 bases from J, with 11 bases between. DNA for the CDR3: TGTGCCAGCAGCCTTTTAGATGCAGATACGCAGTATTTT. Its translation is CASSLLDADTQYF. Filled out from reference TRBV2 and TRBJ2-3, the complete variable domain reads EPEVTQTPSHQVTQMGQEVILRCVPISNHLYFYWYRQILGQKVEFLVSFYNNEISEKSEIFDDQFSVERPDGSNFTLKIRSTKLEDSAMYFCASSLLDADTQYFGPGTRLTVL.

V gene TRBV28 combines with J gene TRBJ1-3; D perhaps matches TRBD1 (6 bases). This CDR3 has 15 amino acids. Germline V gene data show CDR1 as MDHEN and CDR2 as SYDVKM. V lost 3 bases, J lost 8 bases, and 17 bases lay in between. The CDR3 loop reads CASSLIARGEDTIYF. CDR3 in DNA: TGTGCCAGCAGTTTGATTGCCAGGGGAGAAGACACCATATATTTT. The full variable domain, completed using reference TRBV28 and TRBJ1-3, is DVKVTQSSRYLVKRTGEKVFLECVQDMDHENMFWYRQDPGLGLRLIYFSYDVKMKEKGDIPEGYSVSREKKERFSLILESASTNQTSMYLCASSLIARGEDTIYFGEGSWLTVV.

The J gene is TRBJ2-3, the V gene TRBV7-8; possibly TRBD2 for D (6 bases). CDR3 length: 14 amino acids. Trimming took 3 bases from V and 6 from J, leaving 13 bases between them. Per germline, CDR1 SGHVS and CDR2 FQNEAQ. CDR3 amino acids: CASSFTGLADTQYF. The CDR3 bases are TGTGCCAGCAGCTTCACGGGACTGGCGGATACGCAGTATTTT.